The 24 T cell receptor beta chains given below trace back to one sample, sequenced in a study of T cell repertoires in cytomegalovirus infection. One entry per CDR3 protein, called by TCRdb with MiXCR from the reads. The table has around 550,000 distinct CDR3 sequences, around 27% seen once. The sample was PBMCs. These receptors came from a human donor in good health (CMV status not recorded). Some clones in this sample may be carry-over from other donors' samples.

This chain connects TRBV28 to TRBJ1-5, with D unclear. The V gene lost 6 bases and the J gene lost 0 bases, with 12 bases spanning the gap. The CDR3 has 15 residues. Germline V lookup: CDR1 MDHEN, CDR2 SYDVKM. The CDR3 DNA reads as TGTGCCAGCAGCACGATAAGAGGTAGCAATCAGCCCCAGCATTTT. Amino acid sequence: CASSTIRGSNQPQHF.

Only a few counts were recorded for this clonotype. This sequence joins TRBV29-1 and TRBJ2-5; tentatively, D is TRBD2 (6 bases). V shed 7 bases and J shed 5 bases, with 14 bases lying between them. CDR1 is SQVTM, CDR2 ANQGSEA, per germline. The CDR3 is 12 amino acids. The CDR3 DNA sequence: TGCAGCGCCGATCCCGCGGGGGAGACCCAGTACTTC. It yields the protein CSADPAGETQYF.

V is TRBV6-1 and J is TRBJ2-7; D unresolved. The CDR3 length is 14 residues. V was clipped by 6 bases and J by 1 base, with 13 bases between them. Per germline, CDR1 MNHNS and CDR2 SASEGT. CDR3 loop: CASRRTEASYEQYV. The CDR3 DNA is TGTGCCAGCAGGAGAACAGAAGCATCCTACGAGCAGTACGTC.

The genes are TRBV6-1 and TRBJ2-7; TRBD1 matches at 9 bases. The V gene's germline CDR1 is MNHNS and CDR2 SASEGT. With 0 bases clipped from V and 5 bases from J, the junction kept 11 bases outside the gene matches. This CDR3 region has 17 residues. The CDR3 DNA sequence: TGTGCCAGCAGTGAAGCAGAGTTAGGACAGGGGTTCGACGAGCAGTACTTC. As protein: CASSEAELGQGFDEQYF.

In its sample, this clonotype was seen a few times. The chain combines TRBV27 with TRBJ2-1, with TRBD2 as a possible D gene (5 bases). The germline gives CDR1 MNHEY, CDR2 SMNVEV (reference sequence). Trimming cost V 3 bases and J 4 bases, with 10 bases left between them. CDR3 length equals 14 residues. The DNA of the CDR3 is TGTGCCAGCAGTTTTGGACGGGATTACAATGAGCAGTTCTTC. It encodes CASSFGRDYNEQFF.

CDR3 protein: CSATDGRYVTEAFF. CDR3 DNA sequence: TGCAGCGCGACAGACGGTAGATATGTCACTGAAGCTTTCTTT. The rearrangement joins TRBV20-1 to TRBJ1-1; tentative D call: TRBD1 (5 bases). The CDR3 spans 14 residues. The germline V gene encodes CDR1 DFQATT and CDR2 SNEGSKA (reference sequence).

The rearrangement uses TRBV10-3 and TRBJ2-1, with 9 nucleotides matching TRBD2. The CDR3 is made up of 16 amino acids. V lost 0 bases, J lost 7 bases, and 7 bases stayed unmatched. From germline, CDR1 is ENHRY and CDR2 SYGVKD. The CDR3 region is CAISESTAGGGNEQFF. DNA of the CDR3: TGTGCCATCAGTGAGTCGACAGCGGGAGGAGGTAATGAGCAGTTCTTC.

This clonotype has a count of ten or more. This chain joins TRBV4-1 and TRBJ2-3; 7 bases are shared with TRBD2. V dropped 8 bases and J dropped 3; count of bases not matched to a gene: 8. Germline loops: CDR1 MGHRA, CDR2 YSYEKL. This CDR3 spans 14 amino acids. CDR3 sequence: CASSTGLGTDTQYF. The CDR3 DNA sequence: TGCGCCAGCTCTACCGGACTAGGGACAGATACGCAGTATTTT.

The chain employs TRBV28 and TRBJ2-7; 9 bases agree with TRBD2. Germline V gene lookup returns CDR1 MDHEN and CDR2 SYDVKM. This CDR3 has 16 amino acids. V trimming: 5 bases; J trimming: 0 bases; junction bases outside the gene matches: 8. The CDR3 DNA reads as TGTGCCAGCAGTGCCATAGCGGGAGTCCACTCCTACGAGCAGTACTTC. This gives the protein CASSAIAGVHSYEQYF.

The chain recombines TRBV28 with TRBJ2-3, with TRBD1 matching over 9 bases. Losses at the gene ends were 5 bases for V and 4 bases for J; bases not matched to a gene: 4. CDR1 and CDR2 from the germline V gene are MDHEN and SYDVKM. The CDR3 loop spans 14 amino acids. CDR3 sequence: CASSIGTGPDTQYF. The CDR3 nucleotides are TGTGCCAGCAGTATAGGGACAGGGCCAGATACGCAGTATTTT.

The J gene is TRBJ2-7, the V gene TRBV23-1; TRBD1 agrees at 10 bases. Being an ORF, TRBV23-1 has a function that is uncertain. The CDR3 is 12 residues long. The J segment lost 6 bases and the V segment lost 7 bases, leaving 3 bases of the junction unmatched. The CDR3 region is CASKGQGREQYF. In nucleotides, the CDR3 is TGCGCCAGCAAGGGACAGGGGCGCGAGCAGTACTTC.

V is TRBV6-6 and J is TRBJ1-2; D is ambiguous. Germline V gives CDR1 MNHNY, CDR2 SVGAGI (reference sequence). The V and J ends lost 6 bases and 8 bases respectively, with 7 bases between them. The CDR3 is 10 residues long. The CDR3: CASSDLGYTF. In DNA form, the CDR3 reads TGTGCCAGCAGCGATCTCGGCTACACCTTC.

This clonotype has only a few counts. The rearrangement links TRBV6-2 or TRBV6-3 to TRBJ2-3; D could derive from TRBD1 or TRBD2 (5 bases each). Germline assignment: CDR1 MNHEY and CDR2 SVGEGT. V was pared by 10 bases and J by 2 bases, with 25 bases between. The CDR3 is made up of 17 amino acids. Here the CDR3 reads CATQKNPIWGITDTQYF. In DNA, the CDR3 is TGTGCCACCCAGAAAAACCCCATCTGGGGGATCACAGATACGCAGTATTTT.

V usage is TRBV19 and J usage is TRBJ2-6; 7 positions match TRBD2. Germline trimming cut 10 bases from V and 0 bases from J; bases unmatched to any gene: 6. Looked up from germline, CDR1 is LNHDA and CDR2 is SQIVND (reference sequence). The CDR3 totals 15 residues. The CDR3 nucleotides read TGTGCCACCCGGCAGCGGGACTCTGGGGCCAACGTCCTGACTTTC. Protein: CATRQRDSGANVLTF.

This clonotype was counted many times. This chain joins TRBV7-6 and TRBJ1-4; TRBD1 is a possible D gene (5 bases). The CDR3 consists of 14 residues. V shed 8 bases and J shed 2 bases, with 12 bases lying between them. Per the germline V gene, CDR1 is SGHVS and CDR2 is FNYEAQ. For the CDR3, the DNA is TGTGCCAGCCGCCGGGGGATGACTAATGAAAAACTGTTTTTT. Protein product: CASRRGMTNEKLFF.

This sequence joins TRBV7-9 and TRBJ2-5; TRBD1 might be the D (6 bases). This CDR3 has 15 residues. Germline values: CDR1 SEHNR, CDR2 FQNEAQ (reference sequence). With 5 bases removed from V and 0 bases from J, the gap between germline ends came to 13 bases. CDR3 loop: CASSPKDRNQETQYF. In nucleotides, the CDR3 is TGTGCCAGCAGCCCCAAGGACAGAAACCAAGAGACCCAGTACTTC.

This clonotype is a singleton in its sample. The chain links TRBV6-2 or TRBV6-3 to TRBJ1-2; D call uncertain. Germline V CDR1 and CDR2: MNHEY, SVGEGT. Trimming took 6 bases from V and 3 from J, leaving 11 bases between them. CDR3 length: 13 residues. The CDR3, as DNA: TGTGCCAGCAGCCCCTTCCGAGACTATGGCTACACCTTC. Translation gives CASSPFRDYGYTF.

The chain employs TRBV24-1 and TRBJ2-1; D could derive from TRBD1 or TRBD2 (5 bases each). The CDR3 loop spans 13 amino acids. Trimming cost V 3 bases and J 5 bases, with 7 bases left between them. The germline V gene has CDR1 KGHDR and CDR2 SFDVKD. CDR3 sequence: CATSDRGNNEQFF. CDR3 sequence (DNA): TGTGCCACCAGTGATCGGGGCAACAATGAGCAGTTCTTC.

This clonotype was detected ten times or more. V is TRBV7-9 and J is TRBJ1-2, with 9 bases that match TRBD1. This CDR3 has 15 amino acids. Looked up from germline, CDR1 is SEHNR and CDR2 is FQNEAQ (reference sequence). Trimming took 5 bases from V and 8 from J; bases not matched to a gene: 12. The DNA of the CDR3 is TGTGCCAGCAGCAAAAACAGGGGGCCGGGAACGGGCTACACCTTC. Translation: CASSKNRGPGTGYTF.

This clonotype was counted ten times or more. J is TRBJ2-1 and V is TRBV7-2, with D possibly being TRBD2 (6 bases). This CDR3 comprises 16 residues. Trimming stripped 6 bases from V and 2 bases from J, with 17 bases between. From germline, CDR1 is SGHTA and CDR2 FQGNSA. CDR3 loop: CASRPNRGSTYNEQFF. The CDR3 region has the DNA TGTGCCAGCAGGCCTAATCGGGGGAGCACCTACAATGAGCAGTTCTTC.

The chain joins TRBV6-1 to TRBJ2-1; D ambiguous. The ends were cut back, 5 bases at V and 9 bases at J, with 8 bases in the middle. The CDR3 length is 11 residues. Germline V CDR1 and CDR2: MNHNS, SASEGT. DNA of the CDR3: TGTGCCAGCAGTAGCACTGGTGAGCAGTTCTTC. Translation: CASSSTGEQFF.

This clonotype was counted many times. The chain has TRBV12-3 or TRBV12-4 and TRBJ2-3; D unresolved. The length of the CDR3 is 14 residues. V was pared by 6 bases and J by 0 bases, with 10 bases between. The CDR3: CASRPRSSTDTQYF. CDR3 nucleotides: TGTGCCAGCAGGCCCCGATCGAGCACAGATACGCAGTATTTT.

There are a few counts of this clonotype. The V and J genes are TRBV28 and TRBJ1-5; 9 nucleotides match TRBD1. Germline values: CDR1 MDHEN, CDR2 SYDVKM. After removal of 2 bases from V and 4 bases from J, the junction contained 3 bases not matched to a gene. The length of the CDR3 is 15 residues. As DNA, the CDR3 is TGTGCCAGCAGTTTAGGACAGGGGAGGAATCAGCCCCAGCATTTT. Residues: CASSLGQGRNQPQHF.

The J gene is TRBJ2-1, the V gene TRBV7-3, with a possible D match to TRBD1 (5 bases). The V and J ends lost 5 bases and 6 bases respectively, with 11 bases between them. The germline V gene encodes CDR1 SGHTA and CDR2 FQGTGA. The CDR3 covers 13 residues. The CDR3 bases are TGTGCCAGCAGCCCCTCTGGGGCCAATGAGCAGTTCTTC. This sequence encodes CASSPSGANEQFF.